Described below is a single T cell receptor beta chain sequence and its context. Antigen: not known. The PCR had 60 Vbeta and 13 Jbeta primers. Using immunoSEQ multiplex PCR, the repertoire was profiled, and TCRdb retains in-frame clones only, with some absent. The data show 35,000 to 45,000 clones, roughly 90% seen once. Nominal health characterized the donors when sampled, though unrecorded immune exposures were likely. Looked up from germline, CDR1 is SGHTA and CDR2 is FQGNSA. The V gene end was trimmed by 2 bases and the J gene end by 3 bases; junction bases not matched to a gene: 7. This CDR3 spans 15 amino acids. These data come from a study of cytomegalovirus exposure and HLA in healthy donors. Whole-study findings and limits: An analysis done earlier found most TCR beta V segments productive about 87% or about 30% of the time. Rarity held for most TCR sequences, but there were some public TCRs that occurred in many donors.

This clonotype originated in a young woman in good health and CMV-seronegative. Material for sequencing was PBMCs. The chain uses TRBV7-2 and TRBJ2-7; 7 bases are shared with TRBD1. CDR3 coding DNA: TGTGCCAGCAGCTTAACCGGGACAGAACACTACGAGCAGTACTTC. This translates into CASSLTGTEHYEQYF.